The clone carrying this T cell receptor beta chain was counted only a few times. The data are from a study of CD8+CD57+ T cells in acquired aplastic anemia. Overall study context: 3.2 ug was the average amount of DNA from sorted CD4+ and CD8+ cells.

The sequenced patients had an expansion of CD8+CD57+ cells seen by flow cytometry. The CDR3 runs to 15 residues. Unmatched junction bases numbered 4, after V lost 3 bases and J lost 4 bases. CDR1 SEHNR and CDR2 FQNEAQ come from the germline V gene (reference sequence). Genomic DNA was employed as the template in profiling TCR beta VDJ and CDR3. TCRdb ran MiXCR on the reads and lists one entry per CDR3 protein. The sample lists approximately 250,000 distinct CDR3 sequences, 82% occurring once. This chain uses TRBV7-9 with TRBJ1-4, with 8 bases aligning to TRBD1. The clonotype was recovered from a human donor with aplastic anemia. Sequenced material: sorted CD4+, CD8+, or CD8+CD57+ T cells (not recorded which) from PBMCs. The CDR3 DNA follows: TGTGCCAGCAGCTTGGGACAGGCTAATAATGAAAAACTGTTTTTT. Encoded protein: CASSLGQANNEKLFF.